Shown below are 2 T cell receptor beta chains from a single sample sequenced in a study of T cells in women clearing cervical HPV infection (dated by TCRdb to 2017 to 2018). The library was made by the immunoSEQ multiplex PCR assay. Held by TCRdb, this immuneACCESS table contains in-frame sequences only and omits some clones. Under half of the omission traces to an unresolved V gene where checked; the cause of the rest is unknown. The data table for this sample lists roughly 8,300 clones. Together, the top ten hold approximately 8.3% of the sample. The sequenced sample consisted of blood buffy coat. The receptor set was obtained from a woman aged 18 to 69 with a cervical HPV16 infection that either progressed to CIN3+ or cleared (not recorded which).

A word on this clone: The read is 3 residues too short to cover the CDR3 end, so that end is filled in from the germline J gene. This chain connects TRBV20-1 to TRBJ2-7, with 8 bases matching TRBD2. The CDR3 is 15 amino acids. The germline V gene has CDR1 DFQATT and CDR2 SNEGSKA (reference sequence). The V and J ends lost 4 bases and 6 bases, in that order; junction bases with no gene match: 14. CDR3 DNA, as far as it was read: TGCAGTGCTACGAAGATGACTAGCGAGAACGGCGAG. It specifies CSATKMTSENGE. The whole CDR3 sequence is CSATKMTSENGEQYF.

The CDR3 here is CASSRAGGGRGYTF. Incomplete CDR3 DNA: TGTGCCAGCAGCCGAGCGGGGGGGGGACGTGGC. This chain links TRBV13 with TRBJ1-2; D perhaps matches TRBD1 (5 bases). The CDR3 end is not reached by the read, which stops 3 residues before it; the germline J gene fills it in. Germline V gene sequence: CDR1 PRHDT, CDR2 FYEKMQ (reference sequence). This CDR3 is built from 14 residues. V was cut by 5 bases and J by 7 bases, with 17 bases left in between.